This T cell receptor beta chain was identified during a study of blood T cell repertoires in COVID-19. V was shortened by 1 base and J by 6 bases, with 9 bases between the two germline ends. Germline lookup yields CDR1 SGHNT and CDR2 YENEEA. The CDR3 covers 13 residues. Repertoires were generated with immunoSEQ multiplex PCR, while TCRdb's copy carries only in-frame clones and drops some. The data hold 250,000 to 300,000 clones, with 88% observed a single time. Sequenced input: peripheral blood. The sequence came from a woman between 25 and 40 years old with acute or convalescent COVID-19. The chain uses TRBV11-3 and TRBJ1-1; D is ambiguous. The CDR3 here is CASSLGRQSEAFF. The CDR3 bases are TGTGCCAGCAGCTTAGGCAGGCAATCTGAAGCTTTCTTT.